This entry features one T cell receptor (beta chain) sequence. TCRdb used MiXCR to reprocess the 5' RACE reads, holding one entry per CDR3 protein. The repertoire holds around 7,800 distinct CDR3 sequences, with roughly 37% as singletons. This CDR3 spans 16 amino acids. The junction had 8 bases not matched to a gene; V was cut back by 5 bases and J by 3 bases. Germline CDR1 reads SGHVS; CDR2 reads FQNEAQ. The TCR originated in a female donor with breast cancer. The source material was memory CD4+ T cells sorted from blood. The sample's subset: memory CD4+ T cells, CD4+CD45RO+CD25-. This sequence joins TRBV7-8 and TRBJ1-4; 8 bases match TRBD1. CDR3 DNA sequence: TGTGCCAGCAGCCAGGACAGGGTCAGAGCTAATGAAAAACTGTTTTTT. Protein: CASSQDRVRANEKLFF.